This T cell receptor (beta chain) comes out of a study of blood T cell repertoires in COVID-19. Overall study: Sites in the United States, Italy and Spain provided acute and convalescent COVID-19 samples. PBMCs, B-cell-depleted T cells, or T cells provided the cDNA or gDNA that made up the material.

Per germline, CDR1 MNHEY and CDR2 SVGAGI. Trimming pared 8 bases from V and 8 bases from J, leaving 15 bases between. The CDR3 has 12 residues. Authors' processing steps: Quantification of nucleated cells was approximated via reference gene primer amplification. Produced via immunoSEQ multiplex PCR; TCRdb's table is partial and in-frame only. V and J calls and clone size are copied from that table; D and trimming were computed from the DNA. The sample shows about 200,000 clones, around 84% of them seen only once. This clone came up once. The specimen sequenced was peripheral blood. The source is a man between 60 and 70 years old with acute or convalescent COVID-19. The V call is TRBV6-5, the J call TRBJ1-2, with D hard to call. CDR3 residues: CASRSPGLGYTF. The DNA of the CDR3 is TGTGCCAGCCGCAGCCCCGGGTTAGGCTACACCTTC.